This T cell receptor (beta chain) was documented in a study of naive and memory T cell subsets. The SP2 primer and nested alpha and beta constant region primers amplified ligated cDNA in four rounds. For blood and skin samples, reverse transcription used TCR alpha and beta constant primers. Each CDR3 protein is one row after TCRdb ran MiXCR on the 5' RACE reads. The data show approximately 30,000 distinct CDR3 sequences, with approximately 15% seen just once and roughly 2.5% held by the top ten. This clonotype occurred many times. Its antigen is as yet unknown. Study-wide results and caveats: Potentially, T cell activation and differentiation skew this RNA-based measurement.

This CDR3 spans 14 amino acids. V was clipped by 1 base and J by 2 bases, with 7 bases between them. Germline V gene data show CDR1 as SEHNR and CDR2 as FQNEAQ (reference sequence). An oligonucleotide containing a UMI was ligated to the 3' end of TCR cDNA. Unsorted total RNA, roughly 1 to 1,100 ng, was DNase treated before reverse transcription. The receptor comes from a female donor in good health. The chain uses TRBV7-9 and TRBJ2-3, with D hard to call. CDR3 nucleotide sequence: TGTGCCAGCAGCTTAGAAGGGTCCACAGATACGCAGTATTTT. Its translation: CASSLEGSTDTQYF.